The 24 T cell receptor beta chains presented below share a single source sample, sequenced in a study of CD8+CD57+ T cells in acquired aplastic anemia. Template material for TCR beta VDJ and CDR3 profiling consisted of genomic DNA. One entry per CDR3 protein, called by TCRdb with MiXCR from the reads. Of some 150,000 distinct CDR3 sequences in the sample, around two fifths were seen once. The sequencing input was sorted CD4+, CD8+, or CD8+CD57+ T cells (not recorded which) from PBMCs. These receptors all come from a human donor in good health, serving as a control.

This clonotype was found many times. In nucleotides, the CDR3 is TGTGCCATCAGTGAGGAGAACAGCAGGCCTAATCAGCCCCAGCATTTT. This codes for CAISEENSRPNQPQHF. The chain couples TRBV10-3 to TRBJ1-5; unclear D gene. Germline V gives CDR1 ENHRY, CDR2 SYGVKD. V was shortened by 2 bases and J by 4 bases, with 15 bases between the two germline ends. The CDR3 runs 16 residues.

Ten or more counts support this clonotype. This rearrangement joins TRBV2 to TRBJ2-7; perhaps D is TRBD1 or TRBD2 (5 bases each). This CDR3 has 14 amino acids. V was trimmed by 4 bases and J by 1 base, leaving 11 bases between them. Germline V gene data show CDR1 as SNHLY and CDR2 as FYNNEI. CDR3 loop: CASSVVRESYEQYF. The CDR3 DNA sequence: TGTGCCAGCAGTGTGGTCAGGGAGTCCTACGAGCAGTACTTC.

A single count supports this clonotype. The chain has TRBV10-3 and TRBJ2-3; the match to TRBD1 covers 8 bases. Germline V gives CDR1 ENHRY, CDR2 SYGVKD. V lost 6 bases and J lost 4; bases outside the gene matches: 9. This CDR3 region has 15 residues. The CDR3, as DNA: TGTGCCATCAGCCAATCGACAGGGGTTTCAGATACGCAGTATTTT. This encodes CAISQSTGVSDTQYF.

About this clonotype itself: Germline is not matched at one junction end, which may reflect a read error. The chain's CDR3 is CVTSDGTVSGNTIYF. The CDR3 DNA reads TGCGTCACCAGTGATGGGACGGTCTCTGGAAACACCATATATTTT. V is TRBV24-1 and J is TRBJ1-3; perhaps TRBD1 as D (5 bases). Germline values: CDR1 KGHDR, CDR2 SFDVKD. CDR3 size: 15 residues.

This clonotype was counted many times. The V and J genes are TRBV28 and TRBJ2-5; 10 bases align to TRBD2. CDR1 is MDHEN, CDR2 SYDVKM, per germline. This CDR3 is built from 13 residues. With V trimmed by 8 bases and J by 6 bases, 6 bases remained unmatched. The CDR3 here is CASRQRGGKTQYF. As DNA, the CDR3 is TGTGCCAGCCGCCAGCGGGGGGGAAAGACCCAGTACTTC.

This clonotype was seen many times. This chain links TRBV9 with TRBJ2-3; 9 bases match TRBD2. There are 16 residues in the CDR3. Trimming at V came to 2 bases and at J to 4 bases, leaving 8 bases not matched to a gene. Germline CDR1 reads SGDLS; CDR2 reads YYNGEE. The CDR3 reads CASSVRGRATPDTQYF. For the CDR3, the DNA is TGTGCCAGCAGCGTTCGCGGGAGGGCGACTCCAGATACGCAGTATTTT.

This clonotype was seen ten or more times. The gene calls are TRBV5-8 and TRBJ2-5; D unresolved. The CDR3 sequence is 14 residues long. The germline gives CDR1 SGHTS, CDR2 YDEGEE. V lost 0 bases, J lost 5 bases, and 11 bases lay in between. CDR3 in amino acids: CASSLARWGETQYF. CDR3 nucleotides: TGTGCCAGCAGCTTGGCCCGATGGGGTGAGACCCAGTACTTC.

This clonotype occurred a few times. The rearrangement links TRBV10-2 to TRBJ1-1; D remains unclear. Trimming removed 2 bases at V and 1 base at J, with 2 bases between. CDR3 length: 12 residues. Germline V gives CDR1 WSHSY, CDR2 SAAADI. CDR3 sequence (DNA): TGCGCCAGCAGTGAGGGGAACACTGAAGCTTTCTTT. It specifies CASSEGNTEAFF.

This clonotype has a count of ten or more. V and J are TRBV19 and TRBJ1-5; weak D call: TRBD1 (5 bases). This CDR3 region has 13 residues. The germline CDR1 and CDR2 sequences are LNHDA and SQIVND (reference sequence). With 3 bases removed from V and 11 bases from J, the gap between germline ends came to 14 bases. The CDR3, as DNA: TGTGCCAGTAGTATGACAGACTCTTATGCCCAGCATTTT. This encodes CASSMTDSYAQHF.

The rearrangement links TRBV7-8 to TRBJ1-5; D is ambiguous. The V end lost 6 bases, the J end lost 7 bases, and 16 bases lay between the germline ends. The CDR3 covers 14 residues. Germline-derived CDR1 and CDR2 are SGHVS and FQNEAQ. The CDR3 DNA reads TGTGCCAGCAGTTCTGACAAGGCGGACCAGCCCCAGCATTTT. The encoded protein is CASSSDKADQPQHF.

This clonotype was picked up many times. The chain is built from TRBV5-1 and TRBJ1-2; 7 bases match TRBD1. Germline V gene lookup returns CDR1 SGHRS and CDR2 YFSETQ. This CDR3 comprises 14 residues. V was clipped by 8 bases and J by 0 bases; unmatched bases: 7. CDR3 in DNA: TGCGCCAGTACCCAGGGGGGAACTAACTATGGCTACACCTTC. Encoded protein: CASTQGGTNYGYTF.

The table lists this clonotype with a count of one. The chain recombines TRBV2 with TRBJ1-2; D is undetermined. CDR1 and CDR2 from the germline V gene are SNHLY and FYNNEI. The CDR3 is 12 residues long. With 4 bases removed from V and 12 bases from J, the gap between germline ends came to 15 bases. The CDR3 sequence is CASSAGRTGNTF. In nucleotides, the CDR3 is TGTGCCAGCAGTGCAGGCCGCACGGGAAACACCTTC. The whole variable domain, remainder taken from reference TRBV2 and TRBJ1-2, is EPEVTQTPSHQVTQMGQEVILRCVPISNHLYFYWYRQILGQKVEFLVSFYNNEISEKSEIFDDQFSVERPDGSNFTLKIRSTKLEDSAMYFCASSAGRTGNTFGSGTRLTVV.

The chain employs TRBV7-8 and TRBJ2-7; 14 nucleotides align to TRBD2. Per germline, CDR1 SGHVS and CDR2 FQNEAQ. The ends lost 4 bases at V and 2 bases at J; junction bases unmatched: 7. This CDR3 has 17 amino acids. The CDR3 DNA follows: TGTGCCAGCAGCTCCACCTGGGGACTAGCGGGGGCCTACGAGCAGTACTTC. This codes for CASSSTWGLAGAYEQYF.

This clonotype was counted ten times or more. The rearrangement joins TRBV30 to TRBJ2-3; 9 bases agree with TRBD2. The CDR3 totals 14 residues. Germline V gives CDR1 GTSNPN, CDR2 SVGIG (reference sequence). The trim removed 7 bases at V and 0 bases at J, leaving 5 bases unmatched. DNA of the CDR3: TGTGCCTCTACGCTAGCGGGAAGCACAGATACGCAGTATTTT. Translating it yields CASTLAGSTDTQYF.

This clonotype was counted at least ten times. The V call is TRBV29-1, the J call TRBJ2-1; 8 nucleotides match TRBD1. Germline V lookup: CDR1 SQVTM, CDR2 ANQGSEA. J lost 0 bases, V lost 6 bases, and 10 bases had no gene match. The CDR3 loop spans 16 amino acids. The DNA for the CDR3 is TGCAGCGTATGGAAGACAGGGGACAGCTCCTACAATGAGCAGTTCTTC. This gives the protein CSVWKTGDSSYNEQFF.

The chain has TRBV15 and TRBJ2-3, with D perhaps TRBD2 (5 bases). Trimming took 0 bases from V and 4 from J, leaving 11 bases between them. Per germline, CDR1 LNHNV and CDR2 YYDKDF (reference sequence). This CDR3 has 15 amino acids. This chain's CDR3 is CATSRDRGSADTQYF. CDR3 sequence (DNA): TGTGCCACCAGCAGAGATCGAGGGAGCGCAGATACGCAGTATTTT.

This clonotype occurred many times. V and J are TRBV5-1 and TRBJ1-1; D possibly corresponds to TRBD1 (6 bases). The CDR3 runs to 14 residues. With 0 bases removed from V and 3 bases from J, the gap between germline ends came to 9 bases. Germline loops: CDR1 SGHRS, CDR2 YFSETQ. The CDR3, as DNA: TGCGCCAGCAGCTTGGCCTACAGGGACACTGAAGCTTTCTTT. The encoded protein is CASSLAYRDTEAFF.

Comment on this clonotype: One base away lies a much larger clone, so this may be a sequencing read error. This rearrangement joins TRBV30 to TRBJ2-3; D is tentatively TRBD1 or TRBD2 (5 bases each). Germline V CDR1 and CDR2: GTSNPN, SVGIG (reference sequence). The CDR3 has 15 amino acids. CDR3 loop: CAWSVRRDRTDTQDF. The CDR3 DNA sequence: TGTGCCTGGAGTGTACGCAGGGACCGCACAGATACGCAGGATTTT.

With respect to this clonotype: A much larger clone differs by one base, so this may be a read error. The rearrangement links TRBV2 to TRBJ1-1; 8 nucleotides line up with TRBD1. Germline CDR1 is SNHLY and CDR2 is FYNNEI. CDR3 size: 17 residues. With V trimmed by 7 bases and J by 1 base, 14 bases remained unmatched. The CDR3 reads CASIGARSGTGNTEAFF. The CDR3 DNA reads TGTGCCAGCATAGGTGCGCGATCCGGGACAGGGAACACTGAAGCTTTCTTT.

This clonotype came up many times. The chain is built from TRBV5-4 and TRBJ1-2, with 8 bases fitting TRBD1. The trim removed 5 bases at V and 3 bases at J, leaving 6 bases unmatched. CDR3 length equals 14 residues. Germline CDR1 SGHNT, CDR2 YYREEE (reference sequence). DNA for the CDR3: TGTGCCAGCAGACTGGACAGGGATGACTATGGCTACACCTTC. It codes for CASRLDRDDYGYTF.

This clonotype was found many times. This chain joins TRBV4-2 and TRBJ2-3, with D maybe TRBD2 (8 bases). This CDR3 comprises 17 residues. Per germline, CDR1 LGHNA and CDR2 YNFKEQ. Trimming stripped 2 bases from V and 6 bases from J, with 21 bases between. CDR3 bases: TGTGCCAGCAGCCAACTGGGGACAGCGGGAGATAGCGATACGCAGTATTTT. Translated: CASSQLGTAGDSDTQYF.

The rearrangement joins TRBV10-3 to TRBJ2-7; a possible D gene is TRBD2 (6 bases). Trimming stripped 8 bases from V and 1 base from J, with 9 bases between. The CDR3 extends over 12 amino acids. Germline CDR1 and CDR2: ENHRY and SYGVKD. CDR3 region: CAIYSGSYEQYF. CDR3 nucleotides: TGTGCCATCTATAGCGGATCCTACGAGCAGTACTTC.

Turning to this clonotype: This may come from a read error, since a much larger clone is one base off. This chain's CDR3 is CATFKGGADSPLHF. For the CDR3, the DNA is TGTGCCACCTTCAAAGGGGGGGCTGATTCACCCCTCCACTTT. The chain couples TRBV6-1 to TRBJ1-6, with TRBD1 as a possible D gene (6 bases). Trimming left V 10 bases short and J 8 bases short, with 18 bases between. This CDR3 is built from 14 residues. Germline lookup yields CDR1 MNHNS and CDR2 SASEGT.

This clonotype was seen repeatedly, ten times or more. For the CDR3, the DNA is TGCGCCAGCAGCTTGAGTCCCCTTGGGGCCAACGTCCTGACTTTC. Translation: CASSLSPLGANVLTF. The chain couples TRBV5-1 to TRBJ2-6; D is unresolved. Germline-derived CDR1 and CDR2 are SGHRS and YFSETQ. The CDR3 sequence is 15 residues long. V was trimmed by 1 base and J by 3 bases, leaving 8 bases between them.